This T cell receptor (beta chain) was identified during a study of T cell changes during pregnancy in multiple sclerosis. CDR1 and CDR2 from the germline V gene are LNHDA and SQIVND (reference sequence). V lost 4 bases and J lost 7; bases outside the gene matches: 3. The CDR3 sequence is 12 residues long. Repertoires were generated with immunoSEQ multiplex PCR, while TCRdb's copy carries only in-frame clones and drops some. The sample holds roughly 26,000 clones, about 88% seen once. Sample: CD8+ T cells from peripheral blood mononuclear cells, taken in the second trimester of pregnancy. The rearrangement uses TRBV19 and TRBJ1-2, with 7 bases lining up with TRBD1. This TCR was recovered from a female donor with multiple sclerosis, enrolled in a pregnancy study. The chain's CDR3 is CASSTGQLGYTF. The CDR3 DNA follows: TGTGCCAGTAGTACGGGACAGCTTGGCTACACCTTC.